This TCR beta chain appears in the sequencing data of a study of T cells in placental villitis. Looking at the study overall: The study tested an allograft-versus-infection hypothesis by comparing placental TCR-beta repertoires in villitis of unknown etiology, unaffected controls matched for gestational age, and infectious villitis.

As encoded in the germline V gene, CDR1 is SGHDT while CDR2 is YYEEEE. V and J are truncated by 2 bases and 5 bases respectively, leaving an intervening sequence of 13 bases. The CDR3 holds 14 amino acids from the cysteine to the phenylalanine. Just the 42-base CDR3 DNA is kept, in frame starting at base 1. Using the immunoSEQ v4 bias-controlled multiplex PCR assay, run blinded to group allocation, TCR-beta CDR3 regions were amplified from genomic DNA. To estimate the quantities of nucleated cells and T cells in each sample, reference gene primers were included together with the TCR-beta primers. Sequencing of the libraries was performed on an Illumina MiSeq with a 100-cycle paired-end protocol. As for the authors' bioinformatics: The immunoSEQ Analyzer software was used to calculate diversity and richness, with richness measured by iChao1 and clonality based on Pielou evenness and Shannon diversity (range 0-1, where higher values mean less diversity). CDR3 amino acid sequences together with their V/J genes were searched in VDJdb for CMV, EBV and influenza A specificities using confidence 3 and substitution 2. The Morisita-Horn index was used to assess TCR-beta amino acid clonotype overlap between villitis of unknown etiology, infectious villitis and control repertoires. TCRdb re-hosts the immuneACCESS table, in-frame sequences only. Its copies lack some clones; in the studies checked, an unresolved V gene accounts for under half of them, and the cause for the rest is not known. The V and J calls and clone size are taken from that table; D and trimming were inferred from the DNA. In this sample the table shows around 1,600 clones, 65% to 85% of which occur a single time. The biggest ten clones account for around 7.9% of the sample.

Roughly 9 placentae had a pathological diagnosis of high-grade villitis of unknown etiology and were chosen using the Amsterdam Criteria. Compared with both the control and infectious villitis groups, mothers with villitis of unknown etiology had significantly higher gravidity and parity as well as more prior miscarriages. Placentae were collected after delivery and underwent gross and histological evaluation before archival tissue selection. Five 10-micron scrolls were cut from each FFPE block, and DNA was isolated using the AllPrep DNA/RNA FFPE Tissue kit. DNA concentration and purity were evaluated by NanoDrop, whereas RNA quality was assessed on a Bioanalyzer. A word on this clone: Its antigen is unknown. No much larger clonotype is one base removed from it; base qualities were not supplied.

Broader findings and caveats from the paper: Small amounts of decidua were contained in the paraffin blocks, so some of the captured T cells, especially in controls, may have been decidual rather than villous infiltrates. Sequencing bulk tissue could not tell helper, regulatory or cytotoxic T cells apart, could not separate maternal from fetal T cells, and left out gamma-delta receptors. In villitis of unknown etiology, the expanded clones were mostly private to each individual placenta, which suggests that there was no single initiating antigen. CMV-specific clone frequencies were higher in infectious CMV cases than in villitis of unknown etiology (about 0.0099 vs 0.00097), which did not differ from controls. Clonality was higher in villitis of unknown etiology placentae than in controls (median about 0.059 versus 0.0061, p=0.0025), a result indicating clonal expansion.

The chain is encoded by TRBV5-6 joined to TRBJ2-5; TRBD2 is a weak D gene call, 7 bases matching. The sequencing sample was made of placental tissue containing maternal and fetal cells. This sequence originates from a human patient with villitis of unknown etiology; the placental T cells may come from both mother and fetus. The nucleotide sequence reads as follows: TGTGCCAGCAGCTTCGCGGGGGCGATCGAGACCCAGTACTTC. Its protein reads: CASSFAGAIETQYF.